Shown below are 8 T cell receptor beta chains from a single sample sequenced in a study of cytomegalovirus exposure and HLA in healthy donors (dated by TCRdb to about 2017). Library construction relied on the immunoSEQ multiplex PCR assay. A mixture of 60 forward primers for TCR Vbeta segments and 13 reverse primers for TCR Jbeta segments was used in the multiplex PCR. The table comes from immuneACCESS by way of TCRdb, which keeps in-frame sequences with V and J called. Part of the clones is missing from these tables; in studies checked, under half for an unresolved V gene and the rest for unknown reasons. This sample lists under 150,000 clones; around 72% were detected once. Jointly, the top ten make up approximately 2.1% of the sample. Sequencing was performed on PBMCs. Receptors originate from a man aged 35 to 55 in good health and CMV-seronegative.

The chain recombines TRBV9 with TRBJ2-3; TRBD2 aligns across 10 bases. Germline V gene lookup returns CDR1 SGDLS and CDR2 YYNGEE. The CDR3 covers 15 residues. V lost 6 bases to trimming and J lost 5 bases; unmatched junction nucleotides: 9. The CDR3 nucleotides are TGTGCCAGCACCTCCGGACTAGCGGAGGTAGATACGCAGTATTTT. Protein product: CASTSGLAEVDTQYF.

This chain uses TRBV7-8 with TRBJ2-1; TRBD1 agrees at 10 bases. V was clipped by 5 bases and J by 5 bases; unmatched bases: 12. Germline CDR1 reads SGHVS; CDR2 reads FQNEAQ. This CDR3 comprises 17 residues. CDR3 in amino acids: CASSEDHRDRGNNEQFF. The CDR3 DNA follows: TGTGCCAGCAGCGAAGATCACCGGGACAGGGGAAACAATGAGCAGTTCTTC. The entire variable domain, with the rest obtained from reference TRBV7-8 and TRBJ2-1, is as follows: GAGVSQSPRYKVAKRGQDVALRCDPISGHVSLFWYQQALGQGPEFLTYFQNEAQLDKSGLPSDRFFAERPEGSVSTLKIQRTQQEDSAVYLCASSEDHRDRGNNEQFFGPGTRLTVL.

The CDR3 sequence is CASRRQGAGNEKLFF. The CDR3 DNA sequence: TGTGCCAGCAGGCGACAGGGTGCAGGAAATGAAAAACTGTTTTTT. The rearrangement uses TRBV28 and TRBJ1-4; 7 bases agree with TRBD1. CDR1 is MDHEN, CDR2 SYDVKM, per germline. The length of the CDR3 is 15 residues. V shed 6 bases, J shed 5 bases, and the junction held 9 bases outside the gene matches.

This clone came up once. The CDR3 sequence is CASSEGTGGIYEQYF. In DNA, the CDR3 is TGTGCCAGCAGTGAGGGGACAGGGGGCATTTACGAGCAGTACTTC. The chain combines TRBV2 with TRBJ2-7; 12 positions agree with TRBD1. CDR3 size: 15 residues. Germline CDR1 and CDR2: SNHLY and FYNNEI. The V segment lost 3 bases and the J segment 4 bases; nucleotides outside the gene matches: 4.

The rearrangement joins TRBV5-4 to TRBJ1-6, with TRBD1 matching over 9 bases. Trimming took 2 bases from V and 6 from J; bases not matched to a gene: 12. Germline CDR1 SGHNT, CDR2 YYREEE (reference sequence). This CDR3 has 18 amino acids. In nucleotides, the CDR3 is TGTGCCAGCAGCTTTCCGAACCAACAGGGGGCGGGTAATTCACCCCTCCACTTT. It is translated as CASSFPNQQGAGNSPLHF.

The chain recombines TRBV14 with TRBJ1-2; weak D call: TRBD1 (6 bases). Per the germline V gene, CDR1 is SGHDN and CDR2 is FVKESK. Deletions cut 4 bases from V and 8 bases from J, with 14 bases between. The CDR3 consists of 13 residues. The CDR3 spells CASSRLRDTGYTF. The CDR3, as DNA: TGTGCCAGCAGCCGACTCCGGGACACCGGCTACACCTTC.

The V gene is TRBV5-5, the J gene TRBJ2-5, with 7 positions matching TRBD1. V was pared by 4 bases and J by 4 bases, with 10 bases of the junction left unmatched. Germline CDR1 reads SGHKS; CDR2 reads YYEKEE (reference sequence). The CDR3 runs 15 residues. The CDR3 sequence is CASSVDPGQTETQYF. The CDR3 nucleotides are TGTGCCAGCAGCGTCGATCCGGGACAGACAGAGACCCAGTACTTC.

The chain's CDR3 is CASSLTSASYEQYF. The CDR3 region has the DNA TGCGCCAGCAGCCTGACTAGCGCCTCCTACGAGCAGTACTTC. The chain is built from TRBV5-1 and TRBJ2-7; 8 nucleotides line up with TRBD2. Per germline, CDR1 SGHRS and CDR2 YFSETQ. J lost 0 bases, V lost 4 bases, and 3 bases had no gene match. The CDR3 has 14 amino acids.